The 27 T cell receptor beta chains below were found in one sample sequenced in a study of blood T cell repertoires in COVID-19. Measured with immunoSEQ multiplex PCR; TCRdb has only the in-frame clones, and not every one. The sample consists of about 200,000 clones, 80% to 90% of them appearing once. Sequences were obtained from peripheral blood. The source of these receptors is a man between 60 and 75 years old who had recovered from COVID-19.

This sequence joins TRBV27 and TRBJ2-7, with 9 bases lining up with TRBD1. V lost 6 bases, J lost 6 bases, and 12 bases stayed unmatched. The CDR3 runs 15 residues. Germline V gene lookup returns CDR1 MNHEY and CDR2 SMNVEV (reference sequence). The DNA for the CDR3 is TGTGCCAGCAGCTTTCCCCCGGGACAGGGATGCGAGCAGTACTTC. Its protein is CASSFPPGQGCEQYF.

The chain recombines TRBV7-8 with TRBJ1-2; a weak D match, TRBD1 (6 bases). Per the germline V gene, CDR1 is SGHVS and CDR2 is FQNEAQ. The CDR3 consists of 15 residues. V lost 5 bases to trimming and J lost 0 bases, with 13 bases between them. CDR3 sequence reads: CASSPRTAPNYGYTF. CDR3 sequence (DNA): TGTGCCAGCAGCCCCCGGACAGCCCCTAACTATGGCTACACCTTC.

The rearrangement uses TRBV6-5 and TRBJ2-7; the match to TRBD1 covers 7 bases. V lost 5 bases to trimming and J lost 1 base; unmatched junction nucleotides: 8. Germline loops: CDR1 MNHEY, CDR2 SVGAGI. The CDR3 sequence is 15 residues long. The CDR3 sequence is CASSRQGRGSYEQYF. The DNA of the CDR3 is TGTGCCAGCAGTCGACAGGGTCGCGGGTCCTACGAGCAGTACTTC.

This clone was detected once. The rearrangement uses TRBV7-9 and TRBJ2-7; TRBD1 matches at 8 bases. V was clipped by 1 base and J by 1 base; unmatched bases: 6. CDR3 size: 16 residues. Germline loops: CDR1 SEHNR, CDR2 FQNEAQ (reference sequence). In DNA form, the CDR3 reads TGTGCCAGCAGCTTAGGGGCAGGGGGCCGGTCCTACGAGCAGTACTTC. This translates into CASSLGAGGRSYEQYF.

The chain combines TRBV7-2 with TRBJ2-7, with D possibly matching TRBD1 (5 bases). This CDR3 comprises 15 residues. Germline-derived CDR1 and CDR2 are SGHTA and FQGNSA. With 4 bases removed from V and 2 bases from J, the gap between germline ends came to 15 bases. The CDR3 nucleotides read TGTGCCAGCAGCTCGAACGATGGGGCGGCCTACGAGCAGTACTTC. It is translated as CASSSNDGAAYEQYF. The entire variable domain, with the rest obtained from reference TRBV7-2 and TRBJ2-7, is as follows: GAGVSQSPSNKVTEKGKDVELRCDPISGHTALYWYRQSLGQGLEFLIYFQGNSAPDKSGLPSDRFSAERTGGSVSTLTIQRTQQEDSAVYLCASSSNDGAAYEQYFGPGTRLTVT.

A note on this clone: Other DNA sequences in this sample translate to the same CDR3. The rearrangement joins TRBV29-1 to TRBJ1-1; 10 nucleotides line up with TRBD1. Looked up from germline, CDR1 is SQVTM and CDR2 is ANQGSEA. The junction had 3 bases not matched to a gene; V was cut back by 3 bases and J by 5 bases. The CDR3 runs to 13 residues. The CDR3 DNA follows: TGCAGCGTTGACACGGGACAGGGGACTGAAGCTTTCTTT. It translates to CSVDTGQGTEAFF.

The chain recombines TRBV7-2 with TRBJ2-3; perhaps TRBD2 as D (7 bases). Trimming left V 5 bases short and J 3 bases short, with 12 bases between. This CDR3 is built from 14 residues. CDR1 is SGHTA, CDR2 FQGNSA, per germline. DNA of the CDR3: TGTGCCAGCAGCCAAGGGGGGGGGACAGATACGCAGTATTTT. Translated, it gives CASSQGGGTDTQYF.

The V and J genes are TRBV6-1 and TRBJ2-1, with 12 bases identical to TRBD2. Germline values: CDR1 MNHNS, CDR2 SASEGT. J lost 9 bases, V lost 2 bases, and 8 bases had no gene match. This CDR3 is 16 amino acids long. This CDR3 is CASSELGLTSGSEQFF. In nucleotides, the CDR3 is TGTGCCAGCAGTGAACTCGGGTTGACTAGCGGGAGTGAGCAGTTCTTC.

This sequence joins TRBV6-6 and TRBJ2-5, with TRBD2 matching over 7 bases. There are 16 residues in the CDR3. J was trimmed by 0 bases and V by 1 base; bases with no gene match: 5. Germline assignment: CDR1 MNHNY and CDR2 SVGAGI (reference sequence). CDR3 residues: CASSYWASGDQETQYF. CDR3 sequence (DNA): TGTGCCAGCAGTTACTGGGCTAGCGGCGACCAAGAGACCCAGTACTTC.

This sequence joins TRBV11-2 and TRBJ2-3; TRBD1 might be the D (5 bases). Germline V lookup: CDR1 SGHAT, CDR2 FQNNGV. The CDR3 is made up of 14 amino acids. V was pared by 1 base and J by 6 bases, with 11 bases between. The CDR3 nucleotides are TGTGCCAGCAGCTTAGGGGGCCAGTGGGATACGCAGTATTTT. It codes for CASSLGGQWDTQYF.

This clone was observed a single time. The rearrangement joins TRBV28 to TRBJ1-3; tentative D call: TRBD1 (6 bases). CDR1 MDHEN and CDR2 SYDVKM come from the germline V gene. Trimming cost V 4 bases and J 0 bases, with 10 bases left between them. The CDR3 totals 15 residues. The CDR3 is CASSSGALSGNTIYF. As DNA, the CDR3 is TGTGCCAGCAGTTCAGGGGCTCTCTCTGGAAACACCATATATTTT.

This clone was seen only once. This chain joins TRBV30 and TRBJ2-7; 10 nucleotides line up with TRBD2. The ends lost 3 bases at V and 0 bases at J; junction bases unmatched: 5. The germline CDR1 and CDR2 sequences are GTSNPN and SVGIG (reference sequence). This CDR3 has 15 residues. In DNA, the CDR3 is TGTGCCTGGAGGCTTAGCGGGAGGAGCTCCTACGAGCAGTACTTC. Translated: CAWRLSGRSSYEQYF.

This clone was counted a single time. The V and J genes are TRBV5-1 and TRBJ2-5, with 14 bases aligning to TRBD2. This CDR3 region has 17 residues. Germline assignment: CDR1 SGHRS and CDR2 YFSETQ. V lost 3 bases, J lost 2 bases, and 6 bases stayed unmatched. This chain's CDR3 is CASSWRLAGGRQETQYF. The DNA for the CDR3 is TGCGCCAGCAGCTGGAGACTAGCGGGAGGGAGGCAAGAGACCCAGTACTTC.

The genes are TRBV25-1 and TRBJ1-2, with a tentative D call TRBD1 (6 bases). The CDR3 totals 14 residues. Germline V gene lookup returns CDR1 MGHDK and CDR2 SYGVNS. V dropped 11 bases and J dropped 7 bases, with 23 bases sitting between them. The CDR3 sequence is CASLAPQGSLGYTF. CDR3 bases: TGTGCCTCCCTCGCCCCACAGGGAAGTCTTGGCTACACCTTC.

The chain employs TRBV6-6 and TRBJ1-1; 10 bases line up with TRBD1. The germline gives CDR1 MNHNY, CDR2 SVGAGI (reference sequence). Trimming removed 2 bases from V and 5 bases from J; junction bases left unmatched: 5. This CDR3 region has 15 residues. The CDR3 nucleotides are TGTGCCAGCAGTTACCGGGACAGGGGCAAGACTGAAGCTTTCTTT. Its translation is CASSYRDRGKTEAFF.

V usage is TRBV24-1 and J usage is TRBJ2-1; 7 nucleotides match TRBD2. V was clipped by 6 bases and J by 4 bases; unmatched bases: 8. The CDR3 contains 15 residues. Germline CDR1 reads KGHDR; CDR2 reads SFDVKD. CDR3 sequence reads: CATSRASGNYNEQFF. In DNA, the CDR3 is TGTGCCACCAGTCGGGCTAGCGGCAATTACAATGAGCAGTTCTTC.

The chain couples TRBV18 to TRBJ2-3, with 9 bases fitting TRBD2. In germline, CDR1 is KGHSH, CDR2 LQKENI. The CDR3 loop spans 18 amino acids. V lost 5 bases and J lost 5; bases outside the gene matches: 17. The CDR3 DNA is TGTGCCAGCTCAGCCCTTAGCCCGATAGCGGGAGTGGGAGATACGCAGTATTTT. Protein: CASSALSPIAGVGDTQYF.

The CDR3 coding sequence is TGTGCCAGCAGTTACGATTCTAGCGGGGGCCAAATTACGCAGTATTTT. This codes for CASSYDSSGGQITQYF. The gene calls are TRBV6-2 or TRBV6-3 and TRBJ2-3, with TRBD2 matching 10 bases. After removal of 2 bases from V and 8 bases from J, the junction contained 10 bases not matched to a gene. CDR1 is MNHEY, CDR2 SVGEGT, per germline. This CDR3 comprises 16 residues.

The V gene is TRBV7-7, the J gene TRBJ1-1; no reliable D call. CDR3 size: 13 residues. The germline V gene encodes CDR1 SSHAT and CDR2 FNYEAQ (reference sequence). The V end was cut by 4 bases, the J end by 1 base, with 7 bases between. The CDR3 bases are TGTGCCAGCAGCTCCGGGGAGAACACTGAAGCTTTCTTT. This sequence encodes CASSSGENTEAFF.

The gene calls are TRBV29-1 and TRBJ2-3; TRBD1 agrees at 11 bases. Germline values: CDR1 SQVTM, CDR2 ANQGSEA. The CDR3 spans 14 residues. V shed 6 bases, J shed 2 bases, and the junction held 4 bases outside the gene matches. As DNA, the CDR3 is TGCAGCGTCGGACAGGGGGCAAACACAGATACGCAGTATTTT. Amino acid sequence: CSVGQGANTDTQYF.

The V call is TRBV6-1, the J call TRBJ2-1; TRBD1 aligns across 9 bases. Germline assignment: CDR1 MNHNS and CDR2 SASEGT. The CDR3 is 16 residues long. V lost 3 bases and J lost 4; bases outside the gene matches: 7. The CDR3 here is CASSDPTGGGYNEQFF. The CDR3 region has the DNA TGTGCCAGCAGTGATCCGACAGGGGGAGGGTACAATGAGCAGTTCTTC.

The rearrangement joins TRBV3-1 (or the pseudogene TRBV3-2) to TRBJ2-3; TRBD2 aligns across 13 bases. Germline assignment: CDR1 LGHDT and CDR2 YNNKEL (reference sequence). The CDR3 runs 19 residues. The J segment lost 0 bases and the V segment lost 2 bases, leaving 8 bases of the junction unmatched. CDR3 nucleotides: TGTGCCAGCAGCCAAACTAGCGGGAGGGCGGTTCCTAGCACAGATACGCAGTATTTT. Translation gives CASSQTSGRAVPSTDTQYF.

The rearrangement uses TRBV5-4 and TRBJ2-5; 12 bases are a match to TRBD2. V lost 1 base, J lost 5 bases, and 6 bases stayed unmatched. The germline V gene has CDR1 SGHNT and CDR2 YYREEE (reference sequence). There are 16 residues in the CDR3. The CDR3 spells CASSLPSGGARETQYF. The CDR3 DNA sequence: TGTGCCAGCAGCTTGCCTAGCGGGGGGGCCAGGGAGACCCAGTACTTC. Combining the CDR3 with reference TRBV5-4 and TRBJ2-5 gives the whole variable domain ETGVTQSPTHLIKTRGQQVTLRCSSQSGHNTVSWYQQALGQGPQFIFQYYREEENGRGNFPPRFSGLQFPNYSSELNVNALELDDSALYLCASSLPSGGARETQYFGPGTRLLVL.

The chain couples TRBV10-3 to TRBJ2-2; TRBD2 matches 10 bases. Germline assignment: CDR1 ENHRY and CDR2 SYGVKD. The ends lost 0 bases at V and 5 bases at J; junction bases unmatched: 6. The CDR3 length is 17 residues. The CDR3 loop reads CAISESGASGGTGELFF. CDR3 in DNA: TGTGCCATCAGTGAGTCAGGGGCTAGCGGGGGAACCGGGGAGCTGTTTTTT.

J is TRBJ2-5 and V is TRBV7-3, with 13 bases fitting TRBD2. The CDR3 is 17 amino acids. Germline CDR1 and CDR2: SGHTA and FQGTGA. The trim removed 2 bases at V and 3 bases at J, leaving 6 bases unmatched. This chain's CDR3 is CASSLGSGLAGKETQYF. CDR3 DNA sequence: TGTGCCAGCAGCTTAGGATCGGGACTAGCGGGAAAAGAGACCCAGTACTTC.

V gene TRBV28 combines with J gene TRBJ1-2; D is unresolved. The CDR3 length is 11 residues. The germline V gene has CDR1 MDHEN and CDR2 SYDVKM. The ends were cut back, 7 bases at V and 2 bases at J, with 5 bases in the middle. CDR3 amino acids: CASTENYGYTF. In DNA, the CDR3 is TGTGCCAGCACGGAGAACTATGGCTACACCTTC.

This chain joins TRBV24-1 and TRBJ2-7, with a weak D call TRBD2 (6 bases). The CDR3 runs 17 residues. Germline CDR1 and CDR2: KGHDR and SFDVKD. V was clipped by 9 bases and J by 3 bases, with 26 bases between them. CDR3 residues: CATRFEEGPCLFYEQYF. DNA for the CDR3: TGTGCCACCCGTTTCGAGGAGGGCCCGTGTCTTTTCTACGAGCAGTACTTC.